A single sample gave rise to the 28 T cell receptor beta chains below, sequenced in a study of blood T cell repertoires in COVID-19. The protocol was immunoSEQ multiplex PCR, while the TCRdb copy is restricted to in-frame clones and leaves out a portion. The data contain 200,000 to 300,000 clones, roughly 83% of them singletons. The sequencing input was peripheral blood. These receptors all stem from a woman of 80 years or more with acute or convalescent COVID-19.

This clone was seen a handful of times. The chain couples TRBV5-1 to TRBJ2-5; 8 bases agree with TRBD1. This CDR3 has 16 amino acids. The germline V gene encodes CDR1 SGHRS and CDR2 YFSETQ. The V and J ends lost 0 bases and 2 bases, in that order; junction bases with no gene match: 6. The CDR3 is CASSLEGQARQETQYF. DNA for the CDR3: TGCGCCAGCAGCTTGGAGGGACAGGCTAGACAAGAGACCCAGTACTTC.

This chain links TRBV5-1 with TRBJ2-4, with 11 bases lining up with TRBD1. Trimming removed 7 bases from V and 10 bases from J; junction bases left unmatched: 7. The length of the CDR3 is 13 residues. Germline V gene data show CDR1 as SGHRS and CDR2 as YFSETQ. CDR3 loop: CASSWTGGNIQYF. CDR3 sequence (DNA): TGCGCCAGCTCTTGGACAGGGGGCAATATTCAGTACTTC.

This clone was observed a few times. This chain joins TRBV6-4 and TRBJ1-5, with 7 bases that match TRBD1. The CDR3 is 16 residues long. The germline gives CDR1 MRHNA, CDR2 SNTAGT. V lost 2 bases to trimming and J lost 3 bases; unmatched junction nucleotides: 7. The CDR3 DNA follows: TGTGCCAGCAGTGACCGGGGACAGACGTTCAATCAGCCCCAGCATTTT. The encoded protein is CASSDRGQTFNQPQHF.

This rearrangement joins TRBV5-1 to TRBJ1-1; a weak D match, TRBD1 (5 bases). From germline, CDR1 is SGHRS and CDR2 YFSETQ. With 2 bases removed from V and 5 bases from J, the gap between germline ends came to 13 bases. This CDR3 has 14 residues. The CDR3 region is CASSLGASGTEAFF. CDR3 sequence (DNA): TGCGCCAGCAGCTTAGGGGCTAGTGGAACTGAAGCTTTCTTT.

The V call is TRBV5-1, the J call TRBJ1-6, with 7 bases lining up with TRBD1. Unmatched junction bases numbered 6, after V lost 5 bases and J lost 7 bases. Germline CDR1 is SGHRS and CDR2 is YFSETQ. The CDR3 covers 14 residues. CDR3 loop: CASRATGINSPLHF. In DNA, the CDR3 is TGCGCCAGCAGAGCGACAGGGATCAATTCACCCCTCCACTTT.

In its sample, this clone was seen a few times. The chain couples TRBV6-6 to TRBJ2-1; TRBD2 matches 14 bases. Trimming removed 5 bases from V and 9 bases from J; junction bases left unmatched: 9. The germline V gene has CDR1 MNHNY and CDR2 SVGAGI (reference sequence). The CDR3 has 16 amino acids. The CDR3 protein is CASSPRTSGGFGEQFF. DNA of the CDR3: TGTGCCAGCAGTCCTCGGACTAGCGGGGGGTTTGGTGAGCAGTTCTTC.

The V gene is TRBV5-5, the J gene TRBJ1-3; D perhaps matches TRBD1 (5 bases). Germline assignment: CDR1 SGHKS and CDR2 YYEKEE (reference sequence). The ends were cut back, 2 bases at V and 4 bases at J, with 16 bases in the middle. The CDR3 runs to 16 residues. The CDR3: CASSLEDRQSGNTIYF. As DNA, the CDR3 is TGTGCCAGCAGCTTAGAAGACCGACAGTCAGGAAACACCATATATTTT.

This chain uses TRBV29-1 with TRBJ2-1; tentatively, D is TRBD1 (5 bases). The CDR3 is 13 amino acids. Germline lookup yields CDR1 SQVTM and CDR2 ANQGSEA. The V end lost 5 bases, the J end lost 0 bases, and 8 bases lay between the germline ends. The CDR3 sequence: CSVQGRSYNEQFF. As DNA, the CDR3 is TGCAGCGTTCAGGGCCGCTCCTACAATGAGCAGTTCTTC.

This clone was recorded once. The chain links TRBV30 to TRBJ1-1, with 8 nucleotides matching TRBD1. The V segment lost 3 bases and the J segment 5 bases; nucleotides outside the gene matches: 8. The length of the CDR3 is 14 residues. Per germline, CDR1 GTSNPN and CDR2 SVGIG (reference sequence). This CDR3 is CAWSAGQGETEAFF. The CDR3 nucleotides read TGTGCCTGGAGCGCCGGACAGGGAGAAACTGAAGCTTTCTTT.

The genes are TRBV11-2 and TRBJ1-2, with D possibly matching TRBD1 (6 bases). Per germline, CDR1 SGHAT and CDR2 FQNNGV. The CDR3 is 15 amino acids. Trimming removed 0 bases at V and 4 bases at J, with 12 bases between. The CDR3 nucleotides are TGTGCCAGCAGCTTAGAGGCAGGGGCACCCTATGGCTACACCTTC. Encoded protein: CASSLEAGAPYGYTF.

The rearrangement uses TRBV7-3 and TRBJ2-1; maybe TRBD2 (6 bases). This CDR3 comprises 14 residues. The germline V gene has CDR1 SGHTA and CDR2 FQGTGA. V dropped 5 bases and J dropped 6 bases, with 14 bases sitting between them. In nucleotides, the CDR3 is TGTGCCAGCAGCCCCCTGGAGGGCGTCAATGAGCAGTTCTTC. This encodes CASSPLEGVNEQFF.

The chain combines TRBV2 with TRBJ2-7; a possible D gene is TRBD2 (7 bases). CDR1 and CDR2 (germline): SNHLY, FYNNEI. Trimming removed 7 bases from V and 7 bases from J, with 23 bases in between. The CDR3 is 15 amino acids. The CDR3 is CASKLWGGSPAEQYF. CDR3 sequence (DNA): TGTGCCAGCAAATTATGGGGGGGCTCCCCGGCTGAGCAGTACTTC. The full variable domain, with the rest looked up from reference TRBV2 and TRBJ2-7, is EPEVTQTPSHQVTQMGQEVILRCVPISNHLYFYWYRQILGQKVEFLVSFYNNEISEKSEIFDDQFSVERPDGSNFTLKIRSTKLEDSAMYFCASKLWGGSPAEQYFGPGTRLTVT.

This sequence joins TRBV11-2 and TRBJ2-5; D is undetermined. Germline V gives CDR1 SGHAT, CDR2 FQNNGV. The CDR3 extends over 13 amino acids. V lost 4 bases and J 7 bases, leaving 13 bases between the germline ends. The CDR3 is CASSSERSGTQYF. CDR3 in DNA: TGTGCCAGCAGCTCAGAAAGGTCGGGGACCCAGTACTTC.

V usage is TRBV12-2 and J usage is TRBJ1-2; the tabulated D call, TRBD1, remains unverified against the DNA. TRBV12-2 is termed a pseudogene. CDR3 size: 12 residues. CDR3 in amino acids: CASRFSAYGYTF. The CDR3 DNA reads TGTGCAAGTCGCTTCAGTGCCTATGGCTACACCTTC.

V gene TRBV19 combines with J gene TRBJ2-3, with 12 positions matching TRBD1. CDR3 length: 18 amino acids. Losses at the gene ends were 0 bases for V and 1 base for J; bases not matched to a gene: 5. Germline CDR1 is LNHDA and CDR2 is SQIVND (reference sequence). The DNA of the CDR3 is TGTGCCAGTAGTATAGATTACGGGACAGGGGGCCGCACAGATACGCAGTATTTT. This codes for CASSIDYGTGGRTDTQYF.

CDR3 nucleotides: TGCGCCAGCAGCCCCCAGCCAGGAGCGGGGGGTTACAATGAGCAGTTCTTC. Translated: CASSPQPGAGGYNEQFF. The chain employs TRBV5-1 and TRBJ2-1; 9 bases match TRBD2. The V and J ends lost 4 bases and 4 bases, in that order; junction bases with no gene match: 12. Per germline, CDR1 SGHRS and CDR2 YFSETQ. CDR3 length: 17 residues.

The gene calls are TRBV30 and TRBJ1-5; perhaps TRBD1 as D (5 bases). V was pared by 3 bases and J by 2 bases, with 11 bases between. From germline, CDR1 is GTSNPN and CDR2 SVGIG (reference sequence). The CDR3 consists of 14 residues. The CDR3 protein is CAWRGPGGNQPQHF. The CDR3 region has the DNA TGTGCCTGGAGGGGGCCTGGTGGCAATCAGCCCCAGCATTTT. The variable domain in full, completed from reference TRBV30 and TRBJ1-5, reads SQTIHQWPATLVQPVGSPLSLECTVEGTSNPNLYWYRQAAGRGLQLLFYSVGIGQISSEVPQNLSASRPQDRQFILSSKKLLLSDSGFYLCAWRGPGGNQPQHFGDGTRLSIL.

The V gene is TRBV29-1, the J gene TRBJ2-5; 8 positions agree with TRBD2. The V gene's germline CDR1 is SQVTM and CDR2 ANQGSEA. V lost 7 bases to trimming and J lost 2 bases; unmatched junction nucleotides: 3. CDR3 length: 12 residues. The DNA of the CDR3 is TGCAGCGGGGCGGGGGGACAAGAGACCCAGTACTTC. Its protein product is CSGAGGQETQYF.

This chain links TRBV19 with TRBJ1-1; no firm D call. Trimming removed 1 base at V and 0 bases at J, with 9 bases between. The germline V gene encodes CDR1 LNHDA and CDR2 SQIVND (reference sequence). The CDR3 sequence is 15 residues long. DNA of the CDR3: TGTGCCAGTAGTATAGGACGGACTATGAACACTGAAGCTTTCTTT. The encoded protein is CASSIGRTMNTEAFF.

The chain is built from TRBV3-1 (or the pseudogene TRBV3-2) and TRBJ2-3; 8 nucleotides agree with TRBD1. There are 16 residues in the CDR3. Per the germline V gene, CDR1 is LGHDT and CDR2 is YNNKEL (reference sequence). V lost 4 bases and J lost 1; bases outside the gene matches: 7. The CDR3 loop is CASSRQGSSGTDTQYF. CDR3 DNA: TGTGCCAGCAGCCGACAGGGGTCCTCTGGCACAGATACGCAGTATTTT.

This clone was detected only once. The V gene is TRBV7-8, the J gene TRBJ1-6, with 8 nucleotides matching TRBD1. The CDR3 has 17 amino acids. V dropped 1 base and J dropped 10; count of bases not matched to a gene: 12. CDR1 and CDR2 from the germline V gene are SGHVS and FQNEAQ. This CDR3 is CASSLVAVTGGGSPLHF. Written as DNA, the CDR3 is TGTGCCAGCAGCTTAGTCGCGGTTACAGGGGGAGGATCACCCCTCCACTTT.

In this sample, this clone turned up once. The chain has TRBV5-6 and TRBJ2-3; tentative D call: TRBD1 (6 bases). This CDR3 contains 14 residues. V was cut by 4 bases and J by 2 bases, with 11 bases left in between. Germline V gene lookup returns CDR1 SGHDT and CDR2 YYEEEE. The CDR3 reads CASSPGDNTDTQYF. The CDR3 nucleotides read TGTGCCAGCAGCCCCGGGGACAACACAGATACGCAGTATTTT.

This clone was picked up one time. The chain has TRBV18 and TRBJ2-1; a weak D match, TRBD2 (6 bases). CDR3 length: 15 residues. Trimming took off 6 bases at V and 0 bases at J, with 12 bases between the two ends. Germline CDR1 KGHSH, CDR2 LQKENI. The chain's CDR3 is CASSLYGGSYNEQFF. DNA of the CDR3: TGTGCCAGCTCCCTCTACGGGGGCTCCTACAATGAGCAGTTCTTC.

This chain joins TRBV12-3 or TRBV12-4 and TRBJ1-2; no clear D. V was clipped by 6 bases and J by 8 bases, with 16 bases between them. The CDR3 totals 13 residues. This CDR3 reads CASSSLVPLGYTF. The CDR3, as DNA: TGTGCCAGCAGCTCACTGGTACCTCTGGGCTACACCTTC.

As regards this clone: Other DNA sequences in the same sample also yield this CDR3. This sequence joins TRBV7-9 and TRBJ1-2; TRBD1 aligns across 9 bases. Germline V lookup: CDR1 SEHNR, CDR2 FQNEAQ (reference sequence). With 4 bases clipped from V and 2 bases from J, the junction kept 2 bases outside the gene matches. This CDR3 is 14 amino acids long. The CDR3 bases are TGTGCCAGCAGCTCCGGGACAGGGAACTATGGCTACACCTTC. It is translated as CASSSGTGNYGYTF. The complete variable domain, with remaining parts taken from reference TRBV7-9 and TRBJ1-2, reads DTGVSQNPRHKITKRGQNVTFRCDPISEHNRLYWYRQTLGQGPEFLTYFQNEAQLEKSRLLSDRFSAERPKGSFSTLEIQRTEQGDSAMYLCASSSGTGNYGYTFGSGTRLTVV.

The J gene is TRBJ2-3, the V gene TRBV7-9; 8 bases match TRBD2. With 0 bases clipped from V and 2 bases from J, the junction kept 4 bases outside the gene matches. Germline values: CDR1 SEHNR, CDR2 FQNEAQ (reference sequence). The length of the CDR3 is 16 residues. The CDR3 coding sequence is TGTGCCAGCAGCTTAGCGAGCGGGGGACCCACAGATACGCAGTATTTT. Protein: CASSLASGGPTDTQYF. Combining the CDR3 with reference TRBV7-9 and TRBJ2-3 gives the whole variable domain DTGVSQNPRHKITKRGQNVTFRCDPISEHNRLYWYRQTLGQGPEFLTYFQNEAQLEKSRLLSDRFSAERPKGSFSTLEIQRTEQGDSAMYLCASSLASGGPTDTQYFGPGTRLTVL.

The CDR3 here is CAISGGEKGGYTF. The CDR3 DNA reads TGTGCCATCAGCGGGGGAGAAAAAGGTGGCTACACCTTC. The chain links TRBV10-3 to TRBJ1-2; the D gene is possibly TRBD1 (5 bases). CDR3 length: 13 amino acids. Looked up from germline, CDR1 is ENHRY and CDR2 is SYGVKD. Deletions cut 6 bases from V and 7 bases from J, with 15 bases between.

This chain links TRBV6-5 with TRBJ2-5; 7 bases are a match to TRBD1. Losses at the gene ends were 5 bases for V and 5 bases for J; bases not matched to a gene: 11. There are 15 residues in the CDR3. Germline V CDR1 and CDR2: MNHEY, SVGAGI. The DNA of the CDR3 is TGTGCCAGCAGTCCTACCCAGGGGGAGTGGGAGACCCAGTACTTC. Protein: CASSPTQGEWETQYF.